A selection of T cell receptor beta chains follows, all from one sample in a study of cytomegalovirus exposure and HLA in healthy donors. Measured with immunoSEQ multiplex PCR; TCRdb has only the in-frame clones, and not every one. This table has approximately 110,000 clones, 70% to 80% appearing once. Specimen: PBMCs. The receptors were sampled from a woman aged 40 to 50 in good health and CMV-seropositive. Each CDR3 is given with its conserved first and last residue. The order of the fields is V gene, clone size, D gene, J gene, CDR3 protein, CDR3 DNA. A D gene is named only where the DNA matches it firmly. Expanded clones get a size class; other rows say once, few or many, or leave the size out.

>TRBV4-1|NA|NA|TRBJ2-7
CASSQASQGNYEQYF
TGCGCCAGCAGCCAAGCGTCTCAGGGTAACTACGAGCAGTACTTC
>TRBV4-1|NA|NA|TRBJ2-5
CASSQEPGGETQYF
TGCGCCAGCAGCCAAGAACCGGGCGGGGAGACCCAGTACTTC
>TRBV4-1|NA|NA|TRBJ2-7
CASSQLVGSHEQYF
TGCGCCAGCAGCCAATTGGTGGGTAGCCACGAGCAGTACTTC
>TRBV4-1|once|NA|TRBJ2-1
CASSQDRSNEQFF
TGCGCCAGCAGCCAAGACAGGTCCAATGAGCAGTTCTTC
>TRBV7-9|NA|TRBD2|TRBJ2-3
CASSGEREGSDTQYF
TGTGCCAGCAGCGGAGAGCGGGAGGGTTCCGATACGCAGTATTTT
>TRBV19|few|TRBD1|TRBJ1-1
CASRYDRGWEAFF
TGTGCCAGTAGATATGACAGGGGATGGGAAGCTTTCTTT
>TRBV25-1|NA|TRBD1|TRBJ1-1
CASSPRTGGNTEAFF
TGTGCCAGCAGCCCTCGGACAGGGGGGAACACTGAAGCTTTCTTT
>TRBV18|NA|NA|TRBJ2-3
CASSHRSNPVITDTQYF
TGTGCCAGCTCACACCGGTCGAACCCGGTTATAACAGATACGCAGTATTTT
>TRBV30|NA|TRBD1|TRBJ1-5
CAWSVGQAANQPQHF
TGTGCCTGGAGTGTGGGACAGGCCGCGAATCAGCCCCAGCATTTT
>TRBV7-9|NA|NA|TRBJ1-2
CASSLAGVRGYGYTF
TGTGCCAGCAGCTTAGCTGGCGTCAGGGGCTATGGCTACACCTTC
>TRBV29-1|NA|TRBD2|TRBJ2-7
CSVGGLAGASSYEQYF
TGCAGCGTTGGGGGACTAGCGGGAGCGTCTTCCTACGAGCAGTACTTC
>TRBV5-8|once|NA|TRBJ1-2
CASSLEAGRGYGYTF
TGTGCCAGCAGCTTGGAGGCGGGGCGCGGCTATGGCTACACCTTC
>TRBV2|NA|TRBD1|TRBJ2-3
CASSEGQGARTDTQYF
TGTGCCAGCAGTGAGGGACAGGGGGCGCGGACAGATACGCAGTATTTT
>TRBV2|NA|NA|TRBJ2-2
CASSGHPANTGELFF
TGTGCCAGCAGTGGACACCCGGCCAACACCGGGGAGCTGTTTTTT
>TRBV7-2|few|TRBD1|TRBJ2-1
CASSRNRGTYNEQFF
TGTGCCAGCAGCCGTAACAGGGGTACCTACAATGAGCAGTTCTTC
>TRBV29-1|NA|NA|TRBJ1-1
CSVEDGGGILPMNTEAFF
TGCAGCGTTGAAGATGGTGGGGGCATCCTACCAATGAACACTGAAGCTTTCTTT
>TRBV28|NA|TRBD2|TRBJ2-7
CASSLGGLADYEQYF
TGTGCCAGCAGTTTAGGAGGCCTAGCGGACTACGAGCAGTACTTC
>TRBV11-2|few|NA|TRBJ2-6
CASRPRINTSSGANVLTF
TGTGCCAGCCGTCCTAGGATAAATACTAGCTCTGGGGCCAACGTCCTGACTTTC
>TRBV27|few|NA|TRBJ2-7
CASSLGGAVSYEQYF
TGTGCCAGCAGTTTAGGGGGGGCCGTCTCCTACGAGCAGTACTTC
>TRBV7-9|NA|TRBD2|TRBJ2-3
CASSPYPSGGTSSDTQYF
TGTGCCAGCAGCCCTTACCCTAGCGGGGGGACAAGCTCAGATACGCAGTATTTT
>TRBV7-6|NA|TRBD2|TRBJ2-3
CASSSLAGVSQYF
TGTGCCAGCAGCTCCTTAGCGGGGGTATCGCAGTATTTT
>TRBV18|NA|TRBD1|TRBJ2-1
CASSLNGQAPFF
TGTGCCAGCTCACTCAATGGACAGGCCCCGTTCTTC
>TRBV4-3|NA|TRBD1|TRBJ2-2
CASSQGTGNTGELFF
TGCGCCAGCAGCCAAGGGACAGGGAACACCGGGGAGCTGTTTTTT
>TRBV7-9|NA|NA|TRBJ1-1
CSSSLTDEAFF
TGTTCCAGCAGCCTGACAGATGAAGCTTTCTTT
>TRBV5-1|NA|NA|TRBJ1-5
CASSLIPENQPQHF
TGCGCCAGCAGCTTGATCCCGGAGAATCAGCCCCAGCATTTT
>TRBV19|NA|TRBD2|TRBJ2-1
CASSISGLAFRNEQFF
TGTGCCAGTAGTATAAGCGGACTAGCATTTAGAAATGAGCAGTTCTTC
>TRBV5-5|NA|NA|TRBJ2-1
CASSLGGGGKMGNEQFF
TGTGCCAGCAGCTTGGGGGGCGGCGGGAAAATGGGCAATGAGCAGTTCTTC
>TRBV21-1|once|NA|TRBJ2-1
CASSKRGLAGGPGSYNEQFF
TGTGCCAGCAGCAAAAGAGGGCTAGCGGGAGGGCCGGGGTCCTACAATGAGCAGTTCTTC
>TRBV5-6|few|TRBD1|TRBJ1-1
CASSITAGQASYTEAFF
TGTGCCAGCAGCATTACTGCGGGACAGGCTTCGTACACTGAAGCTTTCTTT
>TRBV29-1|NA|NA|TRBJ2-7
CSVEGRPPYEQYF
TGCAGCGTTGAGGGCAGGCCACCCTACGAGCAGTACTTC
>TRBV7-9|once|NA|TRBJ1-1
CASSFGANTEAFF
TGTGCCAGCAGCTTTGGAGCGAACACTGAAGCTTTCTTT
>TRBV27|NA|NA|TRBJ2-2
CASSLSFQYTGELFF
TGTGCCAGCAGTTTATCGTTCCAGTACACCGGGGAGCTGTTTTTT
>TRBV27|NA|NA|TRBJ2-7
CASSGLLSYEQYF
TGTGCCAGCAGTGGACTTCTCTCCTACGAGCAGTACTTC
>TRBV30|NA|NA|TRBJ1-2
CAWKAVAGAYGYTF
TGTGCCTGGAAAGCGGTGGCAGGGGCCTATGGCTACACCTTC
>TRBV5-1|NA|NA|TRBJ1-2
CASSIDRSYGYTF
TGCGCCAGCAGCATTGACCGGAGCTATGGCTACACCTTC
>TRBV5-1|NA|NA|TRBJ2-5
CASSLTSPSGGTQYF
TGCGCCAGCAGCTTGACGTCCCCGAGTGGAGGGACCCAGTACTTC
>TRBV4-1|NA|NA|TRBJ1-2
CASSPTGHIARDVYGYTF
TGCGCCAGCAGCCCTACGGGACACATCGCCAGAGATGTTTATGGCTACACCTTC
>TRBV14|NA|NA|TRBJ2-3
CASSPGSTDTQYF
TGTGCCAGCAGCCCGGGGAGCACAGATACGCAGTATTTT
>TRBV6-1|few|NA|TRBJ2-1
CASSEGYRPSYNEQFF
TGTGCCAGCAGTGAAGGCTACAGGCCCTCCTACAATGAGCAGTTCTTC
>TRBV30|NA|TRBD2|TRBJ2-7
CAWSRSGGHEQYF
TGTGCCTGGAGTAGAAGCGGGGGCCACGAGCAGTACTTC
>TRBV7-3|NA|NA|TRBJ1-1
CASSLRGGYTEAFF
TGTGCCAGCAGCTTAAGGGGAGGGTACACTGAAGCTTTCTTT
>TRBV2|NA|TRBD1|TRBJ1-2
CASLVKQGYYGYTF
TGTGCCAGCCTAGTAAAACAGGGGTACTATGGCTACACCTTC
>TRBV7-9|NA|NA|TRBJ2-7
CASSHLVAYEQYF
TGTGCCAGCAGTCACCTAGTCGCCTACGAGCAGTACTTC
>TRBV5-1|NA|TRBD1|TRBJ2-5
CASSPAGGQKTQYF
TGCGCCAGCAGCCCGGCAGGGGGCCAAAAGACCCAGTACTTC
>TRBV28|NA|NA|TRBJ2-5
CASSFSRAQETQYF
TGTGCCAGCAGTTTCAGCAGGGCACAAGAGACCCAGTACTTC